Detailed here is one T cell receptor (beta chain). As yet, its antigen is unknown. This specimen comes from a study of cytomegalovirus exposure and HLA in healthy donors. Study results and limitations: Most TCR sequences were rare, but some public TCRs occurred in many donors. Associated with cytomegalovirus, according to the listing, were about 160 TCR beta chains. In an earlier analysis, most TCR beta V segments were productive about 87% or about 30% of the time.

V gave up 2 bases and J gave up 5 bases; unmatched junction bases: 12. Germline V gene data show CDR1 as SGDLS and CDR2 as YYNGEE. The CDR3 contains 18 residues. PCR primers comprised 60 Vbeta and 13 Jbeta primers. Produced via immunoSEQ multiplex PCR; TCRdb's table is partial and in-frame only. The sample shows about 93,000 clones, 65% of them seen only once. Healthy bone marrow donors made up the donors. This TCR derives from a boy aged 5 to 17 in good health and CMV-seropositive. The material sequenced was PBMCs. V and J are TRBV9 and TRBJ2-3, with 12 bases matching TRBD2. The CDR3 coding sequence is TGTGCCAGCAGCGTTCGAGCTAGCGGGGGGGCCTTGGGAGATACGCAGTATTTT. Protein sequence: CASSVRASGGALGDTQYF.